This TCR beta chain was documented in a study of shared clonotypes between healthy human individuals. Every immunoSEQ plate was one replicate of a subset's evenly spread DNA. The method was immunoSEQ multiplex PCR; TCRdb's version includes in-frame clones alone and lacks a portion of them. The table shows more than 2 million clones, with around 93% occurring only once. The count of this clone is one. Its antigen is still unknown. Findings of the study overall: Large sequencing depth failed to make sorted-subset sequencing complete, rarefaction showed. Clonotypes shared by all four sorted-subset donors had higher generation probabilities than non-shared clonotypes.

Naivety among CD8 cells was defined by CD45RO negativity and positive CCR7 selection, thereby excluding terminally differentiated effector memory CD45RA+ cells. The TCR originated in a man between 18 and 35 years old in good health. Some clones in this sample may be carry-over from other donors' samples. The sample was naive CD8+ T cells from PBMCs.

As DNA, the CDR3 is TGTGCCAGCACCATAAGGTTTGAGAACTTTCTCTCCTACAATGAGCAGTTCTTC. Translated: CASTIRFENFLSYNEQFF. The rearrangement joins TRBV11-2 to TRBJ2-1; no clear D. Germline lookup yields CDR1 SGHAT and CDR2 FQNNGV. The CDR3 sequence is 18 residues long. Between the trimmed V and J ends, which lost 7 bases and 0 bases, there was a span of 22 bases.